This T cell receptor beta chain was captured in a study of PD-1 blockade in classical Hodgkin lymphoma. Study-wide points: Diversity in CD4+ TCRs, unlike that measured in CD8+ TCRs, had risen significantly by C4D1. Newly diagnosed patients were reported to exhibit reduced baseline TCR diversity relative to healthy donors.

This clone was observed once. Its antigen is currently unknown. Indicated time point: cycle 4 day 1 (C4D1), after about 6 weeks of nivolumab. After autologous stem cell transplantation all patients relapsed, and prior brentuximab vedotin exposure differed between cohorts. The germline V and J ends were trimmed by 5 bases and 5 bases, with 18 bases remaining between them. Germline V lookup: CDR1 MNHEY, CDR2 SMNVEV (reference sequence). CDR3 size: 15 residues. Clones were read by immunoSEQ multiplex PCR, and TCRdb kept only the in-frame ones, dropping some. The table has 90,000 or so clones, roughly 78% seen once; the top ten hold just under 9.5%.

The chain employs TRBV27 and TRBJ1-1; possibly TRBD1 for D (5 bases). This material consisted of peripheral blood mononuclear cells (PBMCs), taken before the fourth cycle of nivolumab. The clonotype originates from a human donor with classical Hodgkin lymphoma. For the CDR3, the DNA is TGTGCCAGCAGTCCCCTTGGAGCGGGGGGGACTGAAGCTTTCTTT. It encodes CASSPLGAGGTEAFF.